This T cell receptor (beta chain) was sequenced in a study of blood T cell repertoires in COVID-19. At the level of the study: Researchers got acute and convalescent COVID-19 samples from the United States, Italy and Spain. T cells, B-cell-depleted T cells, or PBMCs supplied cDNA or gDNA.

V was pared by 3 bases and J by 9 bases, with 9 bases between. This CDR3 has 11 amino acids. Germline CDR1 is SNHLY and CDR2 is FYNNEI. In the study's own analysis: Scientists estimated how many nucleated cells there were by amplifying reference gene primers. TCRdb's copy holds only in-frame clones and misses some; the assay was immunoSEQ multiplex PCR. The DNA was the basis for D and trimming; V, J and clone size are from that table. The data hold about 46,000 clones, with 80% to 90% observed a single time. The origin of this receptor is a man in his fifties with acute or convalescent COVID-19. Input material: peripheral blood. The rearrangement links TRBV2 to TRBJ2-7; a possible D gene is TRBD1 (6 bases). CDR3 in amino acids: CASSDRGLQYF. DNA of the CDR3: TGTGCCAGCAGTGATAGGGGGTTGCAGTACTTC.